The next 24 T cell receptor beta chains were all read from a single sample in a study of T cells after somatic rescue of genetic block. TCRdb keeps only in-frame clones here, not all; method: immunoSEQ multiplex PCR. The sample consists of about 67,000 clones, around 92% of them appearing once. Specimen: peripheral blood mononuclear cells (PBMCs). These TCRs come from a man aged 35 to 55.

In its sample, this clone ranks as medium-sized. The CDR3 sequence is CASSNDGEAFF. In DNA, the CDR3 is TGTGCCAGCAGCAACGACGGGGAAGCTTTCTTT. The chain couples TRBV5-6 to TRBJ1-1, with unresolved D. V gave up 4 bases and J gave up 8 bases, with 9 bases separating them. Per germline, CDR1 SGHDT and CDR2 YYEEEE. CDR3 length: 11 amino acids.

The V call is TRBV11-2, the J call TRBJ2-5, with TRBD2 as a possible D gene (6 bases). V gave up 4 bases and J gave up 4 bases, with 13 bases separating them. The germline gives CDR1 SGHAT, CDR2 FQNNGV. The CDR3 consists of 14 residues. CDR3 DNA sequence: TGTGCCAGCAGCTCTCAACTAGCTGCAGAGACCCAGTACTTC. It is translated as CASSSQLAAETQYF.

The chain employs TRBV6-6 and TRBJ2-1; TRBD2 aligns across 11 bases. Germline V gene data show CDR1 as MNHNY and CDR2 as SVGAGI (reference sequence). CDR3 size: 15 residues. Trimming removed 0 bases from V and 10 bases from J; junction bases left unmatched: 5. CDR3 sequence: CASSYSTSGIGEQFF. For the CDR3, the DNA is TGTGCCAGCAGTTACTCGACTAGCGGGATCGGAGAGCAGTTCTTC.

This chain joins TRBV6-6 and TRBJ1-5, with 10 positions matching TRBD1. The CDR3 contains 14 residues. V was clipped by 6 bases and J by 5 bases; unmatched bases: 4. Germline loops: CDR1 MNHNY, CDR2 SVGAGI (reference sequence). The DNA of the CDR3 is TGTGCCAGCAGCCGACAGGGGGCCTATCAGCCCCAGCATTTT. Translating it yields CASSRQGAYQPQHF.

CDR3 protein: CAISDLAQRAGELFF. The CDR3 DNA is TGTGCCATCAGTGACCTAGCCCAACGGGCCGGGGAGCTGTTTTTT. This chain uses TRBV10-3 with TRBJ2-2, with TRBD2 as a possible D gene (5 bases). The V end was cut by 3 bases, the J end by 6 bases, with 14 bases between. The CDR3 covers 15 residues. Germline CDR1 and CDR2: ENHRY and SYGVKD.

The J gene is TRBJ2-7, the V gene TRBV6-5; no definite D call. This CDR3 has 11 residues. Germline V gene lookup returns CDR1 MNHEY and CDR2 SVGAGI. The ends were cut back, 6 bases at V and 3 bases at J, with 6 bases in the middle. CDR3 protein: CASRRDYEQYF. Written as DNA, the CDR3 is TGTGCCAGCAGGAGAGACTACGAGCAGTACTTC.

This chain joins TRBV5-5 and TRBJ2-1; tentative D call: TRBD1 (5 bases). In germline, CDR1 is SGHKS, CDR2 YYEKEE (reference sequence). The length of the CDR3 is 16 residues. V was trimmed by 0 bases and J by 3 bases, leaving 13 bases between them. Written as DNA, the CDR3 is TGTGCCAGCAGCTTGGCTACAGGATCGCACTACAATGAGCAGTTCTTC. Translating it yields CASSLATGSHYNEQFF.

The chain links TRBV6-1 to TRBJ2-1, with 7 bases aligning to TRBD2. This CDR3 comprises 14 residues. Germline V CDR1 and CDR2: MNHNS, SASEGT. With V trimmed by 10 bases and J by 5 bases, 11 bases remained unmatched. The CDR3 DNA follows: TGTGCCACCGCTACGTGGGGGGGTAACAATGAGCAGTTCTTC. Protein: CATATWGGNNEQFF.

The V and J genes are TRBV5-1 and TRBJ2-2; TRBD2 might be the D (5 bases). Trimming shortened V by 0 bases and J by 5 bases, and 11 bases separated the two germline ends. The CDR3 loop spans 15 amino acids. Germline V gene data show CDR1 as SGHRS and CDR2 as YFSETQ. CDR3 sequence reads: CASSLASWETGELFF. The CDR3 DNA reads as TGCGCCAGCAGCTTGGCTTCGTGGGAGACCGGGGAGCTGTTTTTT.

This clone has a single count. CDR3 sequence: CASSQGAGGLETQYF. DNA for the CDR3: TGCGCCAGCAGCCAAGGAGCGGGAGGGTTAGAGACCCAGTACTTC. This chain joins TRBV4-3 and TRBJ2-5; 10 nucleotides align to TRBD2. From germline, CDR1 is LGHNA and CDR2 YSLEER. J lost 4 bases, V lost 1 base, and 3 bases had no gene match. The CDR3 has 15 amino acids.

The J gene is TRBJ1-5, the V gene TRBV4-1; the D gene is possibly TRBD1 (6 bases). The CDR3 runs to 17 residues. V was shortened by 0 bases and J by 1 base, with 13 bases between the two germline ends. CDR1 is MGHRA and CDR2 is YSYEKL in the germline V gene. CDR3 DNA sequence: TGCGCCAGCAGCCAAGAACCAGACAGGCTAAGCAATCAGCCCCAGCATTTT. Residues: CASSQEPDRLSNQPQHF.

The chain carries TRBV5-1 and TRBJ2-7; TRBD2 agrees at 13 bases. The trim removed 7 bases at V and 7 bases at J, leaving 17 bases unmatched. Germline assignment: CDR1 SGHRS and CDR2 YFSETQ. The CDR3 covers 17 residues. The CDR3 protein is CASGAGTSGVGLGEQYF. Written as DNA, the CDR3 is TGCGCCAGCGGGGCCGGGACTAGCGGGGTCGGGCTTGGGGAGCAGTACTTC.

The chain employs TRBV19 and TRBJ1-2, with D uncertain. Trimming shortened V by 4 bases and J by 5 bases, and 5 bases separated the two germline ends. This CDR3 has 11 residues. The germline gives CDR1 LNHDA, CDR2 SQIVND (reference sequence). The CDR3 region is CASSKGYGYTF. The CDR3 DNA sequence: TGTGCCAGTAGTAAAGGGTATGGCTACACCTTC.

The chain employs TRBV6-1 and TRBJ1-4; the D is unclear. CDR1 is MNHNS, CDR2 SASEGT, per germline. V lost 3 bases and J lost 8, with 16 bases in between. The CDR3 is made up of 15 amino acids. The CDR3 bases are TGTGCCAGCAGTGACTGGACTCACAGTAACGAAAAACTGTTTTTT. Translation: CASSDWTHSNEKLFF.

The rearrangement links TRBV4-1 to TRBJ2-2; D is undetermined. The CDR3 has 16 amino acids. Trimming took 2 bases from V and 2 from J, leaving 12 bases between them. Germline CDR1 reads MGHRA; CDR2 reads YSYEKL. CDR3 in DNA: TGCGCCAGCAGCCAAAGGGCTCCCCTTAACACCGGGGAGCTGTTTTTT. It specifies CASSQRAPLNTGELFF.

The gene calls are TRBV7-6 and TRBJ1-5; TRBD1 might be the D (6 bases). The V gene's germline CDR1 is SGHVS and CDR2 FNYEAQ. Trimming removed 2 bases at V and 4 bases at J, with 18 bases between. The CDR3 contains 17 residues. CDR3 nucleotides: TGTGCCAGCAGCTTAAGGGGGGGAGGAGGGGCTAATCAGCCCCAGCATTTT. The encoded protein is CASSLRGGGGANQPQHF.

This chain uses TRBV28 with TRBJ2-7; 9 bases are shared with TRBD2. There are 15 residues in the CDR3. Germline assignment: CDR1 MDHEN and CDR2 SYDVKM. After removal of 3 bases from V and 6 bases from J, the junction contained 9 bases not matched to a gene. The CDR3 region is CASSFLAGGITEQYF. The CDR3 nucleotides read TGTGCCAGCAGTTTCCTGGCGGGGGGGATCACCGAGCAGTACTTC.

The sample holds one count of this clone. This rearrangement joins TRBV4-2 to TRBJ1-3; D is undetermined. Looked up from germline, CDR1 is LGHNA and CDR2 is YNFKEQ. The CDR3 has 16 amino acids. Deletions cut 3 bases from V and 2 bases from J, with 14 bases between. This CDR3 reads CASSQASVVAGNTIYF. CDR3 in DNA: TGTGCCAGCAGCCAGGCTTCGGTGGTCGCTGGAAACACCATATATTTT.

This clone was observed once. This CDR3 is also generated by other DNA sequences in the sample. This sequence joins TRBV4-1 and TRBJ2-7; no clear D gene. Germline CDR1 and CDR2: MGHRA and YSYEKL. The V gene lost 3 bases and the J gene lost 2 bases, with 20 bases spanning the gap. The CDR3 spans 17 residues. The CDR3 DNA follows: TGCGCCAGCAGCCAGCGACCCTCTTGGGGTGGAGCCTACGAGCAGTACTTC. This gives the protein CASSQRPSWGGAYEQYF.

V gene TRBV5-1 combines with J gene TRBJ2-5, with D perhaps TRBD2 (6 bases). Trimming left V 0 bases short and J 4 bases short, with 13 bases between. The germline V gene has CDR1 SGHRS and CDR2 YFSETQ. The CDR3 covers 15 residues. The DNA of the CDR3 is TGCGCCAGCAGCTTGGTTCCCGGGAGAGGAGAGACCCAGTACTTC. Its protein is CASSLVPGRGETQYF.

This rearrangement joins TRBV19 to TRBJ2-1; 8 bases line up with TRBD1. Germline values: CDR1 LNHDA, CDR2 SQIVND (reference sequence). The CDR3 sequence is 13 residues long. The V and J ends lost 4 bases and 6 bases, in that order; junction bases with no gene match: 2. The CDR3: CASSNGQGNEQFF. CDR3 bases: TGTGCCAGTAGTAACGGACAGGGCAATGAGCAGTTCTTC.

This sequence joins TRBV6-5 and TRBJ1-6, with D possibly matching TRBD1 (6 bases). Trimming shortened V by 2 bases and J by 10 bases, and 18 bases separated the two germline ends. The CDR3 spans 16 residues. Looked up from germline, CDR1 is MNHEY and CDR2 is SVGAGI. The CDR3 DNA reads as TGTGCCAGCAGTTACCGCCGGGACACCGAACGATCACCCCTCCACTTT. It translates to CASSYRRDTERSPLHF.

This chain links TRBV5-1 with TRBJ2-5, with 9 bases aligning to TRBD1. This CDR3 has 14 amino acids. V shed 3 bases and J 3 bases; nucleotides not matched to a gene: 3. CDR1 and CDR2 from the germline V gene are SGHRS and YFSETQ. The CDR3 spells CASSWGDREETQYF. For the CDR3, the DNA is TGCGCCAGCAGCTGGGGGGACAGGGAAGAGACCCAGTACTTC.

The V gene is TRBV2, the J gene TRBJ1-2; D is perhaps TRBD1 (6 bases). This CDR3 spans 13 amino acids. Looked up from germline, CDR1 is SNHLY and CDR2 is FYNNEI. Between the trimmed V and J ends, which lost 7 bases and 2 bases, there was a span of 11 bases. The CDR3 DNA is TGTGCCAGCAAGCGACAGGACAACTATGGCTACACCTTC. Encoded protein: CASKRQDNYGYTF.